This entry concerns a single T cell receptor (beta chain). Using its own MiXCR run on the 5' RACE reads, TCRdb lists one record per CDR3 protein. The data hold approximately 230,000 distinct CDR3 sequences, with over 12% observed a single time. The sample comes from a study of identical twins. V dropped 7 bases and J dropped 4; count of bases not matched to a gene: 6. CDR3 size: 14 residues. The sequenced sample was memory (CD45RO+) T cells sorted from blood. This TCR was recovered from a woman between 18 and 29 years old in good health. The J gene is TRBJ2-3, the V gene TRBV12-3 or TRBV12-4, with 9 bases matching TRBD2. CDR3: CASTRRGGSDTQYF. In nucleotides, the CDR3 is TGTGCCAGCACCCGGCGGGGGGGTTCAGATACGCAGTATTTT.